What follows are 6 T cell receptor beta chains derived from one specimen sequenced in a study of somatic mutations in cytotoxic T cells in rheumatoid arthritis. The table came from immunoSEQ multiplex PCR; TCRdb's copy has only in-frame clones and leaves some out. In the table there are 15,000 to 20,000 clones, 70% to 90% of which are singletons. The sequencing sample was made of CD8+ T cells sorted from blood. Receptor source: an adult with rheumatoid arthritis.

V and J are TRBV30 and TRBJ1-2, with 12 nucleotides matching TRBD1. Germline assignment: CDR1 GTSNPN and CDR2 SVGIG (reference sequence). Trimming at V came to 0 bases and at J to 3 bases, leaving 26 bases not matched to a gene. The CDR3 has 23 residues. The CDR3 here is CAWSVQGGGTGGLSSLPYYGYTF. The DNA for the CDR3 is TGTGCCTGGAGTGTACAGGGAGGGGGGACAGGGGGCCTTAGTTCACTCCCATACTATGGCTACACCTTC. The full variable domain, in which reference TRBV30 and TRBJ1-2 provide the parts outside the CDR3, is SQTIHQWPATLVQPVGSPLSLECTVEGTSNPNLYWYRQAAGRGLQLLFYSVGIGQISSEVPQNLSASRPQDRQFILSSKKLLLSDSGFYLCAWSVQGGGTGGLSSLPYYGYTFGSGTRLTVV.

This clone was found once. The same CDR3 can be traced to other DNA sequences in this sample. The V call is TRBV6-1, the J call TRBJ2-5; TRBD1 agrees at 8 bases. Germline-derived CDR1 and CDR2 are MNHNS and SASEGT. CDR3 length: 14 amino acids. V lost 6 bases, J lost 2 bases, and 5 bases stayed unmatched. CDR3 region: CASSEDRDQETQYF. CDR3 DNA: TGTGCCAGCAGCGAGGACAGGGATCAAGAGACCCAGTACTTC.

The rearrangement links TRBV23-1 to TRBJ2-2; D possibly matches TRBD1 or TRBD2 (5 bases each). TRBV23-1 is assigned to the ORF class and has an uncertain function. The CDR3 is 15 amino acids. V lost 6 bases, J lost 8 bases, and 19 bases lay in between. CDR3 sequence: CASRPWDQGLGELFF. The CDR3 DNA sequence: TGCGCCAGCAGGCCTTGGGACCAGGGTTTAGGGGAGCTGTTTTTT.

The chain employs TRBV4-2 and TRBJ1-5; tentatively, D is TRBD1 (6 bases). Per the germline V gene, CDR1 is LGHNA and CDR2 is YNFKEQ. V was trimmed by 0 bases and J by 1 base, leaving 10 bases between them. This CDR3 has 16 amino acids. The CDR3 here is CASSQDPGASNQPQHF. The CDR3 nucleotides are TGTGCCAGCAGCCAAGATCCGGGGGCGAGCAATCAGCCCCAGCATTTT.

The V and J genes are TRBV30 and TRBJ1-5; D remains ambiguous. The CDR3 extends over 16 amino acids. Trimming stripped 4 bases from V and 0 bases from J, with 16 bases between. The germline CDR1 and CDR2 sequences are GTSNPN and SVGIG (reference sequence). CDR3 DNA sequence: TGTGCCTGGAACTTTGGCAGGCTCAATAGCAATCAGCCCCAGCATTTT. This encodes CAWNFGRLNSNQPQHF.

CDR3 residues: CASQGSGVTDTQYF. In nucleotides, the CDR3 is TGTGCCTCGCAGGGGTCAGGTGTTACAGATACGCAGTATTTT. The rearrangement uses TRBV6-6 and TRBJ2-3; the D gene is possibly TRBD1 (6 bases). CDR3 length equals 14 residues. The V end lost 11 bases, the J end lost 3 bases, and 18 bases lay between the germline ends. The germline V gene has CDR1 MNHNY and CDR2 SVGAGI (reference sequence).